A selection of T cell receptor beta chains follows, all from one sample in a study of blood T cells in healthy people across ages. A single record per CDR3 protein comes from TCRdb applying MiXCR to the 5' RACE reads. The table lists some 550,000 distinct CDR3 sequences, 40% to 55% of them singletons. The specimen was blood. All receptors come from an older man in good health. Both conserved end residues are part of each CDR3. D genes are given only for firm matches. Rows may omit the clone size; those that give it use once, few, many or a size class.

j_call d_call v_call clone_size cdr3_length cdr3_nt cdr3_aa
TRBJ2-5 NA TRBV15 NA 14 TGTGCCACCAGCCCAGACAGGAACCAAGAGACCCAGTACTTC CATSPDRNQETQYF
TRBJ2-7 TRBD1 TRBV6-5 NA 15 TGTGCCAGCAGTTACTCCGGACAGGTTCCCTACGAGCAGTACTTC CASSYSGQVPYEQYF
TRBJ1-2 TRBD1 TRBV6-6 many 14 TGTGCCAGCAGTTACAAGGACAGGGACTATGGCTACACCTTC CASSYKDRDYGYTF
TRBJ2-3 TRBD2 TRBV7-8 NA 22 TGTGCCAGCAGCTTACGAACACAACGACCCGGGACTAGGCTGATGGGCACAGATACGCAGTATTTT CASSLRTQRPGTRLMGTDTQYF
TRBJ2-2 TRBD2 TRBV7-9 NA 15 TGTGCCAGCACCCTTAGCGGGAGTAGAATCGGGGAGCTGTTTTTT CASTLSGSRIGELFF
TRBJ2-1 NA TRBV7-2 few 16 TGTGCCAGCAACTTCCTCGGACCCTACTCCTACAATGAGCAGTTCTTC CASNFLGPYSYNEQFF
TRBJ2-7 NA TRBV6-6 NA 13 TGTGCCAGCACTAAGACAGGGACTTACGAGCAGTACTTC CASTKTGTYEQYF
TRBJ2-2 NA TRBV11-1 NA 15 TGTGCCAGCGGCAGAACAGGAGCGAACACCGGGGAGCTGTTTTTT CASGRTGANTGELFF
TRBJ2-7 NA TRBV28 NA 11 TGTGCCAGCGGTACCGTCTACGAGCAGTACTTC CASGTVYEQYF
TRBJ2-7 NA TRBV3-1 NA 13 TGTGCCAGCAGCCCAGCGAGCTTCTACGAGCAGTACTTC CASSPASFYEQYF
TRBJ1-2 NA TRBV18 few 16 TGTGCCAGCTCACCACCGTCGCACGACTCTAACTATGGCTACACCTTC CASSPPSHDSNYGYTF
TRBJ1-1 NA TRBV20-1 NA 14 TGCAGTGCTAGACCGGGACACATGAACACTGAAGCTTTCTTT CSARPGHMNTEAFF
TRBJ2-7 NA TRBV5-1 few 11 TGCGCCAGCAGCGCGAACAGGAAGCAGTACTTC CASSANRKQYF
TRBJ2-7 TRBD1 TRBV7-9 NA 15 TGTGCCAGCAGCTTAGAACCGAGACAGGGCTACGAGCAGTACTTC CASSLEPRQGYEQYF
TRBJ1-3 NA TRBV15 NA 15 TGCGCCACCAGCATTGACCAGGGGTTTGGAAACACCATATATTTT CATSIDQGFGNTIYF
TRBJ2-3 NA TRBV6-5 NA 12 TGTGCCAGCGGGGGAGATACGGATACGCAGTATTTT CASGGDTDTQYF
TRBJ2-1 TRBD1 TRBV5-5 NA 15 TGTGCCAGCAGCTTAGCGGGGACAGGGGGCGGTGAGCAGTTCTTC CASSLAGTGGGEQFF
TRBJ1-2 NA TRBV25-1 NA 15 TGTGCCAGCAGCGACTCCGACAGCCCTTCCTATGGCTACACCTTC CASSDSDSPSYGYTF
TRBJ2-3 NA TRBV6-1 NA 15 TGTGCCAGCAGTGAAGCGGGACGTTCCACAGATACGCAGTATTTT CASSEAGRSTDTQYF
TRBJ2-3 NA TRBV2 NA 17 TGTGCCAGCAGTGGGGGGAGGATACGGGAGCTGGGAGATACGCAGTATTTT CASSGGRIRELGDTQYF
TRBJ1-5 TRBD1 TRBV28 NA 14 TGTGCCAGCAGCGGGACAGTTACTTCTCAGCCCCAGCATTTT CASSGTVTSQPQHF
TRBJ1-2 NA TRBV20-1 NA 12 TGCAGTGCAAGAGTTTCAAGCTATGGCTACACCTTC CSARVSSYGYTF
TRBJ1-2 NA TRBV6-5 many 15 TGTGCCAGCAGTTACTCGAATAACGGAGGCTATGGCTACACCTTC CASSYSNNGGYGYTF
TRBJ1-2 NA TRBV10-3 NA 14 TGTGCCATCAGTGAGACAGAGCAACGTTTAGGCTACACCTTC CAISETEQRLGYTF
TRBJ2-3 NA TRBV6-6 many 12 TGTGCCAGCAGTTGGGTTAGGGATACGCAGTATTTT CASSWVRDTQYF
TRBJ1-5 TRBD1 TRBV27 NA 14 TGTGCCAGCAGCTCCCGGACAGGTAATCAGCCCCAGCATTTT CASSSRTGNQPQHF
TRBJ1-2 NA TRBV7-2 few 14 TGTGCCAGCAGCTTAGTTGCGGCCGCTGATGGCTACACCTTC CASSLVAAADGYTF
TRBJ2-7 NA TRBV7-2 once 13 TGTGCCAGCAGCGTAGTCGCCAGCTACGAGCAGTACTTC CASSVVASYEQYF
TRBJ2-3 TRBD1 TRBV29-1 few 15 TGCAGCGTTTGTCGACCCAGGGGGCAGACAGATACGCAGTATTTT CSVCRPRGQTDTQYF
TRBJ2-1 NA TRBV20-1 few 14 TGCAGTGCTAGAGACCCGAGGGCCTACAATGAGCAGTTCTTC CSARDPRAYNEQFF
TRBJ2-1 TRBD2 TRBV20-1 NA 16 TGCGGTGCTAGCAAAACTAGCGGGAGATCCTACAATGAGCAGTTCTTC CGASKTSGRSYNEQFF
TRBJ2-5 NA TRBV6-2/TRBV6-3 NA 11 TGTGCCAGCAGTTGGGCAGAGACCCAGTACTTC CASSWAETQYF
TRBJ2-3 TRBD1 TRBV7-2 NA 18 TGTGCCAGCAGCTTAGTATGGCGGGACAGGGGAGTGGGAGATACGCAGTATTTT CASSLVWRDRGVGDTQYF
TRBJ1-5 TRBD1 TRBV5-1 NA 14 TGCGCCAGCAGCGGGACAGGGGGCAATCAGCCCCAGCATTTT CASSGTGGNQPQHF
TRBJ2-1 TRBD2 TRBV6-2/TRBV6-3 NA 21 TGTGCCAGCAGTTACTCCCTCGGGACTAGCGGGGGGCGTTTTTCTGACAATGAGCAGTTCTTC CASSYSLGTSGGRFSDNEQFF
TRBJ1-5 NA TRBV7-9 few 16 TGTGCCAGCAGCTTAGATTGGCGGGATAGCAATCAGCCCCAGCATTTT CASSLDWRDSNQPQHF
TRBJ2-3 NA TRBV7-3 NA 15 TGTGCCAGCAGCTCCGATAACCTCAGCACAGATACGCAGTATTTT CASSSDNLSTDTQYF